This TCR beta chain was recovered during a study of long-term antiretroviral therapy in people with HIV. Germline V gene lookup returns CDR1 ENHRY and CDR2 SYGVKD. There are 13 residues in the CDR3. This clone is medium-sized by share. One end of the junction fails to match germline, which may point to a read error. Survey level was the resolution at which the v3.0 immunoSEQ assay ran. Clones were sequenced by immunoSEQ multiplex PCR, and TCRdb holds only the in-frame ones, with some missing. The sample contains about 35,000 clones, roughly 79% of which appear only once. This sample comprised unsorted PBMCs, obtained 3 years after starting antiretroviral therapy. The clonotype originates from a man aged 50-60 years with HIV. V is TRBV10-3 and J is TRBJ2-4; 8 positions match TRBD1. Here the CDR3 DNA reads TGTGCCATCAGTGCTCAGGGGGCGGGAACACCCAACTTC. This gives the protein CAISAQGAGTPNF.